A single TCR beta chain is shown here with its context. The data originate from a study of blood T cell repertoires in COVID-19. Study in general: Samples taken during acute and convalescent COVID-19 were collected in the United States, Italy and Spain. T cells, B-cell-depleted T cells, or PBMCs supplied cDNA or gDNA.

TCRdb keeps only in-frame clones here, not all; method: immunoSEQ multiplex PCR. The sample has approximately 380,000 clones, 85% to 90% seen once. The sequence derives from a woman in her late teens or twenties who had recovered from COVID-19. Source material: PBMCs or T cells enriched from blood (not recorded which).

The DNA for the CDR3 is TGTGCCAGCAGCTTGGAAGCGGGATCGTCGGGCTACACCTTC. Translated: CASSLEAGSSGYTF. V usage is TRBV5-4 and J usage is TRBJ1-2; D is undetermined. Germline assignment: CDR1 SGHNT and CDR2 YYREEE (reference sequence). The CDR3 length is 14 residues. Trimming removed 0 bases from V and 8 bases from J, with 14 bases in between.